This T cell receptor beta chain was recovered during a study of molecular identifiers for immune sequencing clone quantification. The wider study: Within a replicate experiment, RNA obtained from either about 20,000 or 100,000 naive CD8 cells was divided into five aliquots, and four of those aliquots were then sequenced. Notes on the study in general: Barcode sharing among identical TCR molecules could make large clones appear smaller.

The CDR3 has 13 residues. The V end was cut by 0 bases, the J end by 6 bases, with 8 bases between. Germline values: CDR1 MNHEY, CDR2 SMNVEV (reference sequence). TCRdb re-called the PCR reads through MiXCR, storing one row per CDR3 protein. The sample includes some 650,000 distinct CDR3 sequences, just under 20% of them seen just once. This clonotype was picked up many times. Antigen unknown. CD8+CD4-CCR7+CD45RA+ cells were sorted as naive CD8 T cells. Sequencing was carried out using naive CD8+ T cells from blood, with Jurkat cell RNA spiked in. The subset denotes: FACS-sorted CD8+CD4-CCR7+CD45RA+ naive T cells. The TCR sequence derives from a human donor in good health. Some libraries in this study had Jurkat cell RNA spiked in. The rearrangement uses TRBV27 and TRBJ2-5; maybe TRBD1 (6 bases). CDR3 sequence reads: CASSLSWGQTQYF. The DNA of the CDR3 is TGTGCCAGCAGTTTATCGTGGGGGCAGACCCAGTACTTC.